A single sample gave rise to the 22 T cell receptor beta chains below, sequenced in a study of OX40 agonist ivuxolimab in advanced cancers. Data came from immunoSEQ multiplex PCR; TCRdb stores just in-frame clones and leaves some out. This table holds about 19,000 clones, about 90% found once. The sequencing here drew on CD4+ or CD8+ T cells sorted from blood, taken in a trial of the OX40 agonist ivuxolimab. Receptors were obtained from an adult with an advanced solid tumor such as melanoma, head and neck, liver or kidney cancer.

The rearrangement joins TRBV7-2 to TRBJ2-7; tentative D call: TRBD1 (6 bases). The CDR3 extends over 15 amino acids. The V and J ends lost 5 bases and 2 bases respectively, with 16 bases between them. Germline V gene data show CDR1 as SGHTA and CDR2 as FQGNSA. CDR3 residues: CASSPQGIGTYEQYF. CDR3 DNA: TGTGCCAGCAGCCCCCAGGGGATCGGGACCTACGAGCAGTACTTC.

This rearrangement joins TRBV6-4 to TRBJ1-5; perhaps TRBD1 as D (6 bases). From germline, CDR1 is MRHNA and CDR2 SNTAGT. Trimming removed 3 bases from V and 0 bases from J, with 15 bases in between. The CDR3 is 17 amino acids. In DNA, the CDR3 is TGTGCCAGCAGTGATGGACAGTATAGGTATAGCAATCAGCCCCAGCATTTT. Amino acids: CASSDGQYRYSNQPQHF.

This clone occurred once. The genes are TRBV27 and TRBJ2-7, with 7 bases that match TRBD1. Looked up from germline, CDR1 is MNHEY and CDR2 is SMNVEV (reference sequence). This CDR3 comprises 15 residues. V lost 3 bases to trimming and J lost 3 bases; unmatched junction nucleotides: 8. The CDR3 nucleotides are TGTGCCAGCAGTTTCCACCGGGACAGAGACTACGAGCAGTACTTC. It is translated as CASSFHRDRDYEQYF.

This clone came up once. The rearrangement joins TRBV5-4 to TRBJ2-5, with a weak D call TRBD1 (5 bases). The germline CDR1 and CDR2 sequences are SGHNT and YYREEE (reference sequence). The V end was cut by 1 base, the J end by 2 bases, with 15 bases between. This CDR3 has 16 residues. The CDR3 spells CASSLSKGPSQETQYF. As DNA, the CDR3 is TGTGCCAGCAGCTTGTCTAAGGGGCCCTCACAAGAGACCCAGTACTTC.

The chain couples TRBV7-9 to TRBJ2-5, with D perhaps TRBD1 or TRBD2 (5 bases each). V was pared by 1 base and J by 6 bases, with 15 bases between. CDR1 SEHNR and CDR2 FQNEAQ come from the germline V gene (reference sequence). There are 15 residues in the CDR3. This CDR3 is CASSLEGAAGKTQYF. CDR3 in DNA: TGTGCCAGCAGCTTAGAAGGGGCGGCCGGGAAGACCCAGTACTTC.

This sequence joins TRBV21-1 and TRBJ2-5; the DNA was not compared with TRBD2, the D call given in the table. TRBV21-1 is noted as a pseudogene. The CDR3 is 15 amino acids. The chain's CDR3 is CASSTFGGGMETQYF. The CDR3 bases are TGTGCCAGCAGCACCTTCGGCGGGGGGATGGAGACCCAGTACTTC.

The V call is TRBV19, the J call TRBJ2-7, with a weak D call TRBD1 (6 bases). The CDR3 runs to 16 residues. Between the trimmed V and J ends, which lost 2 bases and 3 bases, there was a span of 17 bases. Looked up from germline, CDR1 is LNHDA and CDR2 is SQIVND (reference sequence). The CDR3 sequence is CASSIRGSGRHYEQYF. The CDR3 DNA sequence: TGTGCCAGTAGTATAAGGGGGTCGGGACGCCACTACGAGCAGTACTTC.

V and J are TRBV13 and TRBJ1-2; 7 bases are a match to TRBD1. CDR3 length: 17 amino acids. Germline V gene sequence: CDR1 PRHDT, CDR2 FYEKMQ (reference sequence). The J segment lost 7 bases and the V segment lost 0 bases, leaving 14 bases of the junction unmatched. This CDR3 reads CASSLGAGGVMIGGYTF. CDR3 DNA: TGTGCCAGCAGCTTAGGGGCAGGGGGAGTGATGATCGGTGGCTACACCTTC.

The genes are TRBV2 and TRBJ1-1; tentative D call: TRBD1 (5 bases). Germline values: CDR1 SNHLY, CDR2 FYNNEI. The CDR3 contains 15 residues. V was clipped by 6 bases and J by 4 bases, with 18 bases between them. The CDR3 spells CASRGGEYVGTEAFF. CDR3 DNA: TGTGCCAGCAGGGGGGGGGAATACGTGGGCACTGAAGCTTTCTTT.

The V and J genes are TRBV4-1 and TRBJ2-7, with D uncertain. Germline lookup yields CDR1 MGHRA and CDR2 YSYEKL. V was cut by 0 bases and J by 1 base, with 13 bases left in between. This CDR3 is built from 16 residues. CDR3 sequence reads: CASSQDRRFRSYEQYF. Here the CDR3 DNA reads TGCGCCAGCAGCCAAGATCGGCGGTTTCGATCCTACGAGCAGTACTTC.

The rearrangement uses TRBV10-2 and TRBJ2-1, with 7 bases aligning to TRBD1. With V trimmed by 5 bases and J by 0 bases, 10 bases remained unmatched. Per the germline V gene, CDR1 is WSHSY and CDR2 is SAAADI. The CDR3 spans 17 residues. The CDR3 coding sequence is TGCGCCAGCAGTACAAAACAGGGGATCAGCTCCTACAATGAGCAGTTCTTC. It codes for CASSTKQGISSYNEQFF.

V gene TRBV4-3 combines with J gene TRBJ1-2; D uncertain. Trimming took off 6 bases at V and 3 bases at J, with 23 bases between the two ends. The CDR3 length is 17 residues. Germline lookup yields CDR1 LGHNA and CDR2 YSLEER. DNA of the CDR3: TGCGCCAGCAGTGAAACTGCCATTCGGAGCGTCGACTATGGCTACACCTTC. As protein: CASSETAIRSVDYGYTF.

The chain is built from TRBV2 and TRBJ2-7, with no clear D. The CDR3 sequence is 14 residues long. The germline CDR1 and CDR2 sequences are SNHLY and FYNNEI. V lost 5 bases and J 4 bases, leaving 15 bases between the germline ends. CDR3 amino acids: CASSYFGFGYEQYF. The CDR3 bases are TGTGCCAGCAGTTACTTCGGCTTTGGTTACGAGCAGTACTTC.

The chain employs TRBV9 and TRBJ1-3; possible D gene TRBD1, 6 bases. This CDR3 contains 16 residues. Germline lookup yields CDR1 SGDLS and CDR2 YYNGEE. The V end was cut by 2 bases, the J end by 0 bases, with 12 bases between. DNA for the CDR3: TGTGCCAGCAGCGTTAGGCCAGGGGACTCTGGAAACACCATATATTTT. It encodes CASSVRPGDSGNTIYF.

This CDR3 is CASSQPDYDAYEQYF. The CDR3 DNA sequence: TGTGCCAGCAGCCAACCGGACTACGACGCCTACGAGCAGTACTTC. V usage is TRBV4-2 and J usage is TRBJ2-7, with D possibly being TRBD2 (6 bases). The germline V gene has CDR1 LGHNA and CDR2 YNFKEQ. V lost 2 bases to trimming and J lost 2 bases, with 13 bases between them. This CDR3 is built from 15 residues.

The chain joins TRBV7-9 to TRBJ2-3, with unresolved D. V dropped 2 bases and J dropped 2 bases, with 8 bases sitting between them. Germline V CDR1 and CDR2: SEHNR, FQNEAQ (reference sequence). There are 14 residues in the CDR3. CDR3: CASSLSQYTDTQYF. As DNA, the CDR3 is TGTGCCAGCAGCTTATCACAGTACACAGATACGCAGTATTTT.

V usage is TRBV19 and J usage is TRBJ2-6; 9 bases line up with TRBD1. The V segment lost 10 bases and the J segment 3 bases; nucleotides outside the gene matches: 7. CDR3 length: 15 residues. Germline CDR1 and CDR2: LNHDA and SQIVND (reference sequence). In DNA form, the CDR3 reads TGTGCCACAGCGGACAGGGGAGGTGGGGCCAACGTCCTGACTTTC. It encodes CATADRGGGANVLTF.

J is TRBJ1-6 and V is TRBV9, with a weak D call TRBD1 (6 bases). V was clipped by 2 bases and J by 6 bases, with 12 bases between them. The CDR3 length is 15 residues. CDR1 is SGDLS, CDR2 YYNGEE, per germline. Here the CDR3 reads CASSVEGGGNSPLHF. The CDR3 DNA follows: TGTGCCAGCAGCGTTGAAGGGGGGGGTAATTCACCCCTCCACTTT.

This clone was observed a handful of times. The V call is TRBV11-2, the J call TRBJ1-6, with a possible D match to TRBD1 (5 bases). The CDR3 runs to 15 residues. Trimming took off 1 base at V and 10 bases at J, with 14 bases between the two ends. Per the germline V gene, CDR1 is SGHAT and CDR2 is FQNNGV. Written as DNA, the CDR3 is TGTGCCAGCAGCTTAGCGGGCAGGGAAACCTCACCCCTCCACTTT. Translated: CASSLAGRETSPLHF.

V usage is TRBV5-6 and J usage is TRBJ1-2; weak D call: TRBD1 (6 bases). The V gene's germline CDR1 is SGHDT and CDR2 YYEEEE. The CDR3 extends over 18 amino acids. V lost 4 bases to trimming and J lost 1 base, with 23 bases between them. CDR3: CASSPRPRGGLINYGYTF. CDR3 nucleotides: TGTGCCAGCAGCCCCCGCCCGAGGGGGGGGCTCATTAACTATGGCTACACCTTC.

This chain links TRBV13 with TRBJ2-1; 7 bases map to TRBD1. The CDR3 totals 13 residues. The germline V gene encodes CDR1 PRHDT and CDR2 FYEKMQ (reference sequence). V was clipped by 4 bases and J by 9 bases; unmatched bases: 6. CDR3 nucleotides: TGTGCCAGCAGCTACACAGGGGTAGGTGAGCAGTTCTTC. Translated, it gives CASSYTGVGEQFF.

This chain connects TRBV5-8 to TRBJ2-7; D not certain. Germline assignment: CDR1 SGHTS and CDR2 YDEGEE. V shed 0 bases and J shed 0 bases, with 10 bases lying between them. This CDR3 contains 15 residues. CDR3 bases: TGTGCCAGCAGCTTGGGTGGGGTCCACTCCTACGAGCAGTACTTC. It translates to CASSLGGVHSYEQYF.